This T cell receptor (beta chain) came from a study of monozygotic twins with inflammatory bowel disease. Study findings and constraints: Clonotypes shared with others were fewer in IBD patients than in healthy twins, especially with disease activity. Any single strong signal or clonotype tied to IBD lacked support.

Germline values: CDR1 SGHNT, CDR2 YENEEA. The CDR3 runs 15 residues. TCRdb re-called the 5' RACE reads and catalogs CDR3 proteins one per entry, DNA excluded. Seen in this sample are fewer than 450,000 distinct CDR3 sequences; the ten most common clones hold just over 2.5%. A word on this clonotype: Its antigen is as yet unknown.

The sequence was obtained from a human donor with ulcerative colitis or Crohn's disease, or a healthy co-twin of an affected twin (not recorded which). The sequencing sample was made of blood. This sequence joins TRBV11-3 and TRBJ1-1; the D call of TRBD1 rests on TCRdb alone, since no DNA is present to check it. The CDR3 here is CASSSGGGVNTEAFF.